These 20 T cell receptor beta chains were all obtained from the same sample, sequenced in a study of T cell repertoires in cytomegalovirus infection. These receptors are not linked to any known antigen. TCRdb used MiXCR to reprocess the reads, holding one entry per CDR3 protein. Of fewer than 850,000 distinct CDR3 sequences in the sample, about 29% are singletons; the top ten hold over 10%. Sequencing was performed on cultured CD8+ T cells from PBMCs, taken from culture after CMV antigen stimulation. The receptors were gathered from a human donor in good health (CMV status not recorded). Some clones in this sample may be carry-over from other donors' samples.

The CDR3 reads CASSIGGGHRQGEAFF. In nucleotides, the CDR3 is TGTGCCAGTAGTATAGGGGGGGGGCATCGGCAAGGTGAAGCTTTCTTT. The chain couples TRBV19 to TRBJ1-1; tentatively, D is TRBD1 (6 bases). Germline-derived CDR1 and CDR2 are LNHDA and SQIVND (reference sequence). The CDR3 is 16 residues long. V was shortened by 1 base and J by 7 bases, with 19 bases between the two germline ends.

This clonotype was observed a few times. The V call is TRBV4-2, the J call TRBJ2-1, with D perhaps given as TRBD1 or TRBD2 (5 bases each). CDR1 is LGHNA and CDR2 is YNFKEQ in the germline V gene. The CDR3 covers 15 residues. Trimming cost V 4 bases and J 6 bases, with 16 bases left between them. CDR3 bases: TGTGCCAGCAGCCCTTGGACGGATGGGGGCAATGAGCAGTTCTTC. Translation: CASSPWTDGGNEQFF.

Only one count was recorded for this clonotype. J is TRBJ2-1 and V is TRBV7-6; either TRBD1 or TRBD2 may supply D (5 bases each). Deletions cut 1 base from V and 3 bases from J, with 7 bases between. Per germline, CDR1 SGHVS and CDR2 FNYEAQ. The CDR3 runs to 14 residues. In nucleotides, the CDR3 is TGTGCCAGCAGCTTAGTGGGGGTCTACAATGAGCAGTTCTTC. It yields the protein CASSLVGVYNEQFF.

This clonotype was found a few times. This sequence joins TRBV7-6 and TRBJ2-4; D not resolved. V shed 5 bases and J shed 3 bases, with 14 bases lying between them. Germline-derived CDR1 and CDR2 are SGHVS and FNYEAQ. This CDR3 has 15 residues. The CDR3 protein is CASSEIVGVKNIQYF. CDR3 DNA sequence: TGTGCCAGCAGCGAGATAGTCGGCGTCAAAAACATTCAGTACTTC.

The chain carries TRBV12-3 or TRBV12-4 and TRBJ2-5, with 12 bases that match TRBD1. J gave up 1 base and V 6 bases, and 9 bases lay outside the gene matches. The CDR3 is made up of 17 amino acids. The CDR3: CASSLTGTGGFQETQYF. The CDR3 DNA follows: TGTGCCAGCAGCTTAACCGGGACAGGGGGCTTCCAAGAGACCCAGTACTTC.

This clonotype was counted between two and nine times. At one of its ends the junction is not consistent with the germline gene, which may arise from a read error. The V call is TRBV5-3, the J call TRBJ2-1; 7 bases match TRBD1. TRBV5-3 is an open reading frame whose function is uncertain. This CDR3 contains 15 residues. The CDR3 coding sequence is TGTGCCAGCAGCTTCCGGGACAGCCTATACAATGAGCAGTTCTTC. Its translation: CASSFRDSLYNEQFF.

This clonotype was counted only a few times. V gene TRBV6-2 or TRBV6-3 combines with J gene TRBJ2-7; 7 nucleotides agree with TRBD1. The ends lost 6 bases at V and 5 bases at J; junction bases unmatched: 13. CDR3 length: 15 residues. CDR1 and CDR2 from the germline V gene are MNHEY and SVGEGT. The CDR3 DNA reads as TGTGCCAGCAGATCACCGGGACAGCCCAACCACGAGCAGTACGTC. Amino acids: CASRSPGQPNHEQYV.

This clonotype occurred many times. The DNA of the CDR3 is TGTGCCAGCAGCTTAGATTGGGGCAGGGGGCATGGCTACACCTTC. Its translation: CASSLDWGRGHGYTF. This rearrangement joins TRBV7-9 to TRBJ1-2; 8 positions match TRBD1. Germline V gene sequence: CDR1 SEHNR, CDR2 FQNEAQ (reference sequence). The J segment lost 6 bases and the V segment lost 1 base, leaving 7 bases of the junction unmatched. The CDR3 is 15 residues long.

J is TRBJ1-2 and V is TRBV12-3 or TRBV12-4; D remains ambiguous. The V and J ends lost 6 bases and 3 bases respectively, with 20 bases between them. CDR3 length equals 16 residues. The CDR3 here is CASRRFSPGTDYGYTF. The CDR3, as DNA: TGTGCCAGCAGGCGGTTTAGTCCGGGTACTGACTATGGCTACACCTTC.

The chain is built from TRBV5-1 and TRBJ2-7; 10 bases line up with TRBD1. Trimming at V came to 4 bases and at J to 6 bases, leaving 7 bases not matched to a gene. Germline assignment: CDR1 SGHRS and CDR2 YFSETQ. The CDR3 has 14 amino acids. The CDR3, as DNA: TGCGCCAGCAGCCCCGGGACAGGGGATGGCGAGCAGTACTTC. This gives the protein CASSPGTGDGEQYF.

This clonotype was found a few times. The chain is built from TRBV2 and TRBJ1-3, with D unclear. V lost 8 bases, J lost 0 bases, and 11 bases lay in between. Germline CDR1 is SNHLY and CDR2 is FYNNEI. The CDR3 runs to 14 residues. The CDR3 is CASVLGYSGNTIYF. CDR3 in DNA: TGTGCCAGCGTATTGGGATACTCTGGAAACACCATATATTTT. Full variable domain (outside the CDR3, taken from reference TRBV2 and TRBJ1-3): EPEVTQTPSHQVTQMGQEVILRCVPISNHLYFYWYRQILGQKVEFLVSFYNNEISEKSEIFDDQFSVERPDGSNFTLKIRSTKLEDSAMYFCASVLGYSGNTIYFGEGSWLTVV.

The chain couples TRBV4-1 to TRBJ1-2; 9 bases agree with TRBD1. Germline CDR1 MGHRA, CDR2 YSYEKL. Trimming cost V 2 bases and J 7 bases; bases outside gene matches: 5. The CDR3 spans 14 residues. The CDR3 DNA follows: TGCGCCAGCAGCCAATACAGGGGGCGCGGTGGCTACACCTTC. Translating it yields CASSQYRGRGGYTF.

CDR3 sequence: CASSLFPGGQGIYGYTF. The CDR3 bases are TGTGCCAGCAGTTTATTCCCCGGGGGACAGGGAATCTATGGCTACACCTTC. The V gene is TRBV27, the J gene TRBJ1-2; 9 bases agree with TRBD1. The V gene's germline CDR1 is MNHEY and CDR2 SMNVEV (reference sequence). V lost 1 base and J lost 4; bases outside the gene matches: 10. This CDR3 spans 17 amino acids.

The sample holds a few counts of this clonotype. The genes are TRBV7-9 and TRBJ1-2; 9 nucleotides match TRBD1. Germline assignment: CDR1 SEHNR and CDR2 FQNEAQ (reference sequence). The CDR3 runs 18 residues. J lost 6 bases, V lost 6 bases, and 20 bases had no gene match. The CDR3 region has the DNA TGTGCCAGCAGACCCCCCGGACAGGGGCTAAGCGTCACGAATGGCTACACCTTC. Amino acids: CASRPPGQGLSVTNGYTF.

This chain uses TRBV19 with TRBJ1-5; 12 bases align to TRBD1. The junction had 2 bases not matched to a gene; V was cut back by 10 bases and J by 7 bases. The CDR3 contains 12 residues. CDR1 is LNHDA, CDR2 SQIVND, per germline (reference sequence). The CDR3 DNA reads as TGTGCCATAGGGACAGGGGGCCAGCCCCAGCATTTT. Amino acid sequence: CAIGTGGQPQHF. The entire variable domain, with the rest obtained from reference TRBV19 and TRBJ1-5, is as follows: DGGITQSPKYLFRKEGQNVTLSCEQNLNHDAMYWYRQDPGQGLRLIYYSQIVNDFQKGDIAEGYSVSREKKESFPLTVTSAQKNPTAFYLCAIGTGGQPQHFGDGTRLSIL.

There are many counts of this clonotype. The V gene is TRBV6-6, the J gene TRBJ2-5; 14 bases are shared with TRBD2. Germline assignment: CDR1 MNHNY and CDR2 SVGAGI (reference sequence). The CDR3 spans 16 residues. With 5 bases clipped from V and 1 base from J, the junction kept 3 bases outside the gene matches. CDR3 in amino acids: CASSVGLAGAQETQYF. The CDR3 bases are TGTGCCAGCAGTGTGGGACTAGCGGGGGCCCAAGAGACCCAGTACTTC.

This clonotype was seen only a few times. The CDR3 bases are TGTGCCAGCAGTCTAAACCTGGTTGAGCAGTTCTTC. This encodes CASSLNLVEQFF. This chain connects TRBV6-6 to TRBJ2-1; no clear D. Trimming stripped 5 bases from V and 9 bases from J, with 11 bases between. The CDR3 extends over 12 amino acids. In germline, CDR1 is MNHNY, CDR2 SVGAGI (reference sequence).

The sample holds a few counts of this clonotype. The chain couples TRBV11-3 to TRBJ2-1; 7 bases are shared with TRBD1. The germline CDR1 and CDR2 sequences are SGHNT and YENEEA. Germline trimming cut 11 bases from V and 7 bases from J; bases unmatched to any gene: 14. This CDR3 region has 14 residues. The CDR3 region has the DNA TGTGCCGGCAACCCGGGACAGAAGACTAATGAGCAGTTCTTC. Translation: CAGNPGQKTNEQFF. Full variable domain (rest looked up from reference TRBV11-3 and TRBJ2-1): EAGVVQSPRYKIIEKKQPVAFWCNPISGHNTLYWYLQNLGQGPELLIRYENEEAVDDSQLPKDRFSAERLKGVDSTLKIQPAELGDSAVYLCAGNPGQKTNEQFFGPGTRLTVL.

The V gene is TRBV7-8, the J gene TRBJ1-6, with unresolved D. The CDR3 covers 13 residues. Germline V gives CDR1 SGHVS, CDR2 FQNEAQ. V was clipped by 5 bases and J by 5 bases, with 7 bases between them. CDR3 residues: CASSRNNNSPLHF. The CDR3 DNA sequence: TGTGCCAGCAGCAGGAACAATAATTCACCCCTCCACTTT. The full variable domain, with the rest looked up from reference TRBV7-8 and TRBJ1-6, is GAGVSQSPRYKVAKRGQDVALRCDPISGHVSLFWYQQALGQGPEFLTYFQNEAQLDKSGLPSDRFFAERPEGSVSTLKIQRTQQEDSAVYLCASSRNNNSPLHFGNGTRLTVT.

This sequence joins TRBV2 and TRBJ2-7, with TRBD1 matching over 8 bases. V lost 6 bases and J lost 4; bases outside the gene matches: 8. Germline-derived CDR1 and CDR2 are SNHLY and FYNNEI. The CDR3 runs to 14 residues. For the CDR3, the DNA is TGTGCCAGCAGGGAACGACAGGGGATTTACGAGCAGTACGTC. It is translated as CASRERQGIYEQYV.